The present T cell receptor beta chain was sequenced within a study of cytomegalovirus exposure and HLA in healthy donors. In the study overall: Among the roughly 400 genotyped donors, around 81% were placed in the Caucasian-associated ancestry cluster. Regarding the study as a whole: The authors enumerated some 170 TCR beta chains as linked to cytomegalovirus.

The V gene's germline CDR1 is SSHAT and CDR2 FNYEAQ (reference sequence). Trimming took off 1 base at V and 9 bases at J, with 10 bases between the two ends. The length of the CDR3 is 13 residues. PCR primers comprised 60 Vbeta and 13 Jbeta primers. The data were produced by immunoSEQ multiplex PCR, yet TCRdb's version contains in-frame clones alone and is incomplete. The sample lists fewer than 150,000 clones; just under 80% were seen once. Turning to this clone: Its cognate antigen is unknown.

Sequenced sample: PBMCs. The chain uses TRBV7-7 and TRBJ2-1; possibly TRBD1 for D (5 bases). This receptor was taken from a man aged 25-45 years in good health and CMV-seronegative. The CDR3 spells CASSLGIGAEQFF. For the CDR3, the DNA is TGTGCCAGCAGCTTAGGGATAGGGGCTGAGCAGTTCTTC.